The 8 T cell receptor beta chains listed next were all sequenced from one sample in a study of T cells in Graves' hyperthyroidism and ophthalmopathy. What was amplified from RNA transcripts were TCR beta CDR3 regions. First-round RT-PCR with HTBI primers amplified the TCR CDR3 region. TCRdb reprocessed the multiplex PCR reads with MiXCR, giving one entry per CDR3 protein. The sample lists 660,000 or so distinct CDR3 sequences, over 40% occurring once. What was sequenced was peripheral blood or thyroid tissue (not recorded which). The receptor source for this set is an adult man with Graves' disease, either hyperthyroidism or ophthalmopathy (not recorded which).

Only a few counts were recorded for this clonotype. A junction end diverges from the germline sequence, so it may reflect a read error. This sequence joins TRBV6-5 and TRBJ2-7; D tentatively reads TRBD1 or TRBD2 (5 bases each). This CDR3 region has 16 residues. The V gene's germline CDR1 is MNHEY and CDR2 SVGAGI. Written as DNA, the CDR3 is TGCGCCAGCAGCTCACGGGGCTCCCAAACCATCCACGAGCAGTACTTC. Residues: CASSSRGSQTIHEQYF.

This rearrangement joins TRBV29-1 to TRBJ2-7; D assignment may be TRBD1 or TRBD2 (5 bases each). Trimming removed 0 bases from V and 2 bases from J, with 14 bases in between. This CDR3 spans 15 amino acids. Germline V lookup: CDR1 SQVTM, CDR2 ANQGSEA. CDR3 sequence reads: CSVEDGTPPAYEQYF. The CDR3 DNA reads TGCAGCGTTGAAGATGGGACCCCCCCGGCCTACGAGCAGTACTTC.

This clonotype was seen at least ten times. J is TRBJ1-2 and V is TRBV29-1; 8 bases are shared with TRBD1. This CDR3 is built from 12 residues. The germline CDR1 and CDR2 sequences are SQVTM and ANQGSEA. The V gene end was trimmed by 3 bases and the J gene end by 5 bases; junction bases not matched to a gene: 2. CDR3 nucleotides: TGCAGCGTTGACCAGGGGGCGTATGGCTACACCTTC. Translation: CSVDQGAYGYTF.

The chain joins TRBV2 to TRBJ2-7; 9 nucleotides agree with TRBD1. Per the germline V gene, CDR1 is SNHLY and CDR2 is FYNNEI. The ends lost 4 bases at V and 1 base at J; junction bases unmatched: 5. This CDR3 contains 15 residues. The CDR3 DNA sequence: TGTGCCAGCAGTGCGGACAGGGGACCTTCCTACGAGCAGTACTTC. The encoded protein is CASSADRGPSYEQYF.

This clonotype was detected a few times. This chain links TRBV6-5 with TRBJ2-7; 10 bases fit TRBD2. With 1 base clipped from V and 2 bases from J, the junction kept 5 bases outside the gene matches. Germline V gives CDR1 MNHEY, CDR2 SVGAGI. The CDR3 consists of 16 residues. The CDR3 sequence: CASSYLASGSPYEQYF. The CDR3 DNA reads TGTGCCAGCAGTTACTTAGCTAGCGGGAGCCCCTACGAGCAGTACTTC.

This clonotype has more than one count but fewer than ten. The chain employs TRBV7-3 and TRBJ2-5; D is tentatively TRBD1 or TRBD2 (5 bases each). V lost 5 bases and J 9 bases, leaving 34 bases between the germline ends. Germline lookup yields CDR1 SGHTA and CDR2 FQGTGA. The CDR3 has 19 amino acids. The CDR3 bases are TGTGCCAGCAGCCAATACCTCGCCCCAACCGGGACCGGAGTGTCGGCCCAGTACTTC. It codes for CASSQYLAPTGTGVSAQYF.

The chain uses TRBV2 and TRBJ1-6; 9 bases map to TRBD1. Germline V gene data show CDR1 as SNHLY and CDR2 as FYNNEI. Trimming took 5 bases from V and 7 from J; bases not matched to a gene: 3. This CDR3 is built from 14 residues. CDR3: CASSRQGENSPLHF. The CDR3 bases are TGTGCCAGCAGTCGACAGGGGGAAAATTCACCCCTCCACTTT.

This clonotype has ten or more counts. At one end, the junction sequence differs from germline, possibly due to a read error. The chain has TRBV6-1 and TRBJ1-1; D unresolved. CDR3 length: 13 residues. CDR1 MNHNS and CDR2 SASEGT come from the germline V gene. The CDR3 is CASSELGNTEAFF. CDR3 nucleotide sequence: TGCGCCAGCAGTGAGTTGGGGAACACTGAAGCTTTCTTT.